The 14 T cell receptor beta chains given below trace back to one sample, sequenced in a study of blood T cell repertoires in COVID-19. Assay: immunoSEQ multiplex PCR; the TCRdb copy retains only in-frame clones and omits some. The data hold just over 650,000 clones, with about nine tenths observed a single time. Sequenced material: peripheral blood. The receptors here all came from a woman aged 18-29 years with acute or convalescent COVID-19.

The rearrangement links TRBV29-1 to TRBJ1-2, with 12 bases identical to TRBD1. In germline, CDR1 is SQVTM, CDR2 ANQGSEA. J lost 7 bases, V lost 0 bases, and 6 bases had no gene match. This CDR3 comprises 15 residues. CDR3 sequence: CSVEEWGDRGPGYTF. In nucleotides, the CDR3 is TGCAGCGTTGAAGAATGGGGGGACAGGGGGCCTGGCTACACCTTC.

The CDR3 here is CATSGSVSNQPQHF. CDR3 bases: TGTGCCACCAGTGGTTCGGTTAGCAATCAGCCCCAGCATTTT. This chain links TRBV24-1 with TRBJ1-5; D remains ambiguous. Germline V lookup: CDR1 KGHDR, CDR2 SFDVKD. The CDR3 spans 14 residues. V shed 5 bases and J shed 0 bases, with 7 bases lying between them.

This clone was detected a few times. The V gene is TRBV6-6, the J gene TRBJ1-2; 9 bases map to TRBD1. This CDR3 comprises 14 residues. The germline V gene has CDR1 MNHNY and CDR2 SVGAGI (reference sequence). V dropped 6 bases and J dropped 7; count of bases not matched to a gene: 9. In nucleotides, the CDR3 is TGTGCCAGCAGCCTCCCGACAGGGGGTTTTGGCTACACCTTC. Residues: CASSLPTGGFGYTF.

J is TRBJ2-2 and V is TRBV6-6, with 7 bases identical to TRBD1. The CDR3 extends over 14 amino acids. The V and J ends lost 7 bases and 3 bases, in that order; junction bases with no gene match: 5. Germline assignment: CDR1 MNHNY and CDR2 SVGAGI (reference sequence). The CDR3 DNA reads TGTGCCAGCAATCGACAGGGCGACACCGGGGAGCTGTTTTTT. It codes for CASNRQGDTGELFF.

The V and J genes are TRBV30 and TRBJ2-4; D is ambiguous. The V end lost 5 bases, the J end lost 4 bases, and 9 bases lay between the germline ends. The CDR3 totals 12 residues. Germline CDR1 and CDR2: GTSNPN and SVGIG (reference sequence). The CDR3: CAWGPGKNIQYF. CDR3 bases: TGTGCCTGGGGGCCCGGAAAAAACATTCAGTACTTC. The entire variable domain, with the rest obtained from reference TRBV30 and TRBJ2-4, is as follows: SQTIHQWPATLVQPVGSPLSLECTVEGTSNPNLYWYRQAAGRGLQLLFYSVGIGQISSEVPQNLSASRPQDRQFILSSKKLLLSDSGFYLCAWGPGKNIQYFGAGTRLSVL.

The chain recombines TRBV9 with TRBJ1-6; 7 bases line up with TRBD1. Germline V gene sequence: CDR1 SGDLS, CDR2 YYNGEE. The trim removed 5 bases at V and 8 bases at J, leaving 13 bases unmatched. This CDR3 region has 16 residues. The DNA for the CDR3 is TGTGCCAGCAGTTACGCCCCGGGACAGACACATTCACCCCTCCACTTT. Translation gives CASSYAPGQTHSPLHF.

The chain is built from TRBV18 and TRBJ1-2; the match to TRBD1 covers 7 bases. This CDR3 comprises 14 residues. J gave up 7 bases and V 4 bases, and 9 bases lay outside the gene matches. The V gene's germline CDR1 is KGHSH and CDR2 LQKENI. CDR3 region: CASSLGPPGGGYTF. The CDR3 DNA is TGTGCCAGCTCACTCGGGCCTCCAGGGGGTGGCTACACCTTC. Using reference TRBV18 and TRBJ1-2 for the parts outside the CDR3, the full variable domain is NAGVMQNPRHLVRRRGQEARLRCSPMKGHSHVYWYRQLPEEGLKFMVYLQKENIIDESGMPKERFSAEFPKEGPSILRIQQVVRGDSAAYFCASSLGPPGGGYTFGSGTRLTVV.

CDR3 loop: CASRADRLGIRRPYEQYF. The CDR3 DNA reads as TGTGCCAGCAGAGCTGACCGCCTCGGGATTCGCCGTCCCTACGAGCAGTACTTC. J is TRBJ2-7 and V is TRBV7-8, with a weak D call TRBD2 (5 bases). In germline, CDR1 is SGHVS, CDR2 FQNEAQ. V lost 6 bases, J lost 2 bases, and 26 bases lay in between. The CDR3 spans 18 residues.

The rearrangement joins TRBV9 to TRBJ2-3; TRBD1 agrees at 7 bases. This CDR3 is built from 15 residues. Germline CDR1 and CDR2: SGDLS and YYNGEE. The junction had 7 bases not matched to a gene; V was cut back by 0 bases and J by 6 bases. CDR3 in DNA: TGTGCCAGCAGCGTAGTAACAGGGGTGGGGGATACGCAGTATTTT. As protein: CASSVVTGVGDTQYF.

The J gene is TRBJ2-7, the V gene TRBV7-2, with 9 bases identical to TRBD1. Germline V lookup: CDR1 SGHTA, CDR2 FQGNSA. V shed 5 bases, J shed 6 bases, and the junction held 14 bases outside the gene matches. CDR3 length: 16 amino acids. CDR3 sequence: CASSPSRDRVRREQYF. In DNA, the CDR3 is TGTGCCAGCAGCCCCTCCCGGGACAGGGTTAGGCGCGAGCAGTACTTC.

This chain connects TRBV6-2 or TRBV6-3 to TRBJ2-7; TRBD1 matches 9 bases. The germline gives CDR1 MNHEY, CDR2 SVGEGT. V shed 5 bases and J 4 bases; nucleotides not matched to a gene: 9. The CDR3 sequence is 15 residues long. The CDR3 region is CASSDAPGQGYEQYF. DNA of the CDR3: TGTGCCAGCAGTGACGCTCCGGGACAGGGTTACGAGCAGTACTTC.

The chain combines TRBV4-1 with TRBJ1-1; D remains ambiguous. Trimming removed 4 bases from V and 6 bases from J, with 15 bases in between. The CDR3 runs to 14 residues. Germline V gene data show CDR1 as MGHRA and CDR2 as YSYEKL. CDR3 amino acids: CASSPGITGAEAFF. The CDR3 DNA reads as TGCGCCAGCAGCCCCGGGATCACCGGCGCTGAAGCTTTCTTT.

The J gene is TRBJ1-1, the V gene TRBV19; a weak D match, TRBD1 (6 bases). V was trimmed by 8 bases and J by 5 bases, leaving 24 bases between them. The CDR3 consists of 16 residues. Germline V gene lookup returns CDR1 LNHDA and CDR2 SQIVND (reference sequence). As DNA, the CDR3 is TGTGCCAGTCGAGGACAGCCGATAAAGAAAGTAACTGAAGCTTTCTTT. This sequence encodes CASRGQPIKKVTEAFF.

The chain couples TRBV25-1 to TRBJ2-3; 11 nucleotides line up with TRBD2. The germline V gene encodes CDR1 MGHDK and CDR2 SYGVNS. The J segment lost 6 bases and the V segment lost 8 bases, leaving 10 bases of the junction unmatched. This CDR3 comprises 15 residues. The CDR3 DNA sequence: TGTGCCAGCCGAGTAGCGGGGGGGCTGGAGGATACGCAGTATTTT. It translates to CASRVAGGLEDTQYF. The variable domain in full, with the rest retrieved from reference TRBV25-1 and TRBJ2-3, is EADIYQTPRYLVIGTGKKITLECSQTMGHDKMYWYQQDPGMELHLIHYSYGVNSTEKGDLSSESTVSRIRTEHFPLTLESARPSHTSQYLCASRVAGGLEDTQYFGPGTRLTVL.